This TCR beta chain was identified in a study of control samples from healthy donors and cancer patients. The table came from immunoSEQ multiplex PCR; TCRdb's copy has only in-frame clones and leaves some out. The profile shows about 120,000 clones, approximately 88% of them singletons. J gave up 4 bases and V 6 bases, and 2 bases lay outside the gene matches. The CDR3 spans 12 residues. The germline CDR1 and CDR2 sequences are WSHSY and SAAADI. Sequenced sample: blood. The source of this sequence is a man aged 40-49 years in good health. V and J are TRBV10-2 and TRBJ1-2; TRBD1 matches 7 bases. CDR3 DNA: TGCGCCAGCAGGAGGGACAGCTATGGCTACACCTTC. Its protein product is CASRRDSYGYTF.